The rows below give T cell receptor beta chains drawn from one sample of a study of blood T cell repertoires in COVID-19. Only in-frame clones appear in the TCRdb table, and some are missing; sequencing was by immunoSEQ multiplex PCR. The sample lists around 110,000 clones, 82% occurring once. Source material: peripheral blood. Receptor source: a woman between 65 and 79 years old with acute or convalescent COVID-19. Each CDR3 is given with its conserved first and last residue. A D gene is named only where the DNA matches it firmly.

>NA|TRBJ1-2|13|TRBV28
CASSLNRGGGYTF
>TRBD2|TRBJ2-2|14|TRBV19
CASSAGLAPGELFF
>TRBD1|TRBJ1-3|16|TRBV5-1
CASSRDPTGSGNTIYF
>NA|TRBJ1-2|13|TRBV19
CASSRGTGYGYTF
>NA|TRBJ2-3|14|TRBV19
CATTRGVGTDTQYF
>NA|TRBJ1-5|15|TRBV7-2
CASSPGGGLSQPQHF
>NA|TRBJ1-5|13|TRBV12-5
CASALAHNQPQHF
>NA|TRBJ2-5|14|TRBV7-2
CASSSDRDSETQYF
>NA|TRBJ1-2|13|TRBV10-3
CAISEPGQYGYTF
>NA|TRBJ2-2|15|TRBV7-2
CASSFGVPNTGELFF
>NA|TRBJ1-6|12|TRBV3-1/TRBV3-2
CASSQGPSPLHF
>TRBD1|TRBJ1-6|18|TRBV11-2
CASSFGPDRGLLSSPLHF
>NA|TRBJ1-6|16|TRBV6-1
CASSGDRSSYNSPLHF
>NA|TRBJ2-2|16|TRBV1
CTSSQYRDRGVGELFF
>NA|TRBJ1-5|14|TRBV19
CASRNSGSNQPQHF
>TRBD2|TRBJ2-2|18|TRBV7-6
CASSLVLAGATDTGELFF
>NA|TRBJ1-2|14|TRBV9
CASSDKLRGTGYTF
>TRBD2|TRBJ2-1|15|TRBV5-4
CASSFGGGGYNEQFF
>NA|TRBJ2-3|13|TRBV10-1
CATYKPRTDTQYF
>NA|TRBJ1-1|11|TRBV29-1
CSVDRKAEAFF
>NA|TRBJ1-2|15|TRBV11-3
CASSLEPRTGSGYTF
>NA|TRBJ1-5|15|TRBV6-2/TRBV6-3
CASSWTQNSNQPQHF
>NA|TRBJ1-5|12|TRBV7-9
CASSSASRPQHF
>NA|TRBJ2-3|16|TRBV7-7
CASSLGGGGPSDTQYF
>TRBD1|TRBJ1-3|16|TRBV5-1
CASSSGQGARGNTIYF
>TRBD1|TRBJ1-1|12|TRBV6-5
CASSPDRILAFF
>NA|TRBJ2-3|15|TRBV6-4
CASSASTGGADTQYF
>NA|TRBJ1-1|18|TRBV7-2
CASSQYRGYTDRVTEAFF
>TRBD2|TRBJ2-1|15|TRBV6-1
CASSERSGGVDEQFF
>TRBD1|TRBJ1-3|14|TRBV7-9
CASSLGQGENTIYF
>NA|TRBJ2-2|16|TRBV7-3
CASSLRPLGAVGELFF
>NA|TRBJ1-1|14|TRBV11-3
CASSLRSVNTEAFF
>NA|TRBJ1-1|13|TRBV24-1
CATSDSANTEAFF
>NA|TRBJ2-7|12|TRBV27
CASVGRSYEQYF
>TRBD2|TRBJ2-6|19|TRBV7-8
CASSLSGGALGSGANVLTF
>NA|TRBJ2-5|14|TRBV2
CASKTGTSGETQYF
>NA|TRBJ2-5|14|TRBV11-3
CASSIQGGIETQYF
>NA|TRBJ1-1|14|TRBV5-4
CASSPGRMNTEAFF
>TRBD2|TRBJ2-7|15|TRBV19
CASSTSGGPTYEQYF
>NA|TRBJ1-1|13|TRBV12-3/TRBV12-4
CASSLMADTEAFF
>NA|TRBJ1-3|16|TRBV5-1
CASSLDTSTSGNTIYF
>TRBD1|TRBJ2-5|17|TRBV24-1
CATSEATGGGYRETQYF
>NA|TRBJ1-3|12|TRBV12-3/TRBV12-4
CATVRSGNTIYF
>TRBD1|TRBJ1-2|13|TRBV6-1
CASSEGQPYGYTF
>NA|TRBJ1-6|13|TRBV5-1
CASSLQQNPPLHF
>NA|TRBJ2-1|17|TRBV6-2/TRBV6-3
CASSYPGGTTFYNEQFF
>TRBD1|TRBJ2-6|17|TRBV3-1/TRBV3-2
CASRLGTGASGANVLTF
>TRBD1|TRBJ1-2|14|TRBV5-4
CASSPGTANYGYTF
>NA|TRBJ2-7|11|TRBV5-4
CASSIRDEQYF
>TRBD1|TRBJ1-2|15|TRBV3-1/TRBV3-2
CASSQEGQGIFGYTF
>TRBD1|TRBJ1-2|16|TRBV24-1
CATNTTPGTETYGYTF
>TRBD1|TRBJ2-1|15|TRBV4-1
CASREGDRGYNEQFF